The next 8 T cell receptor beta chains were all read from a single sample in a study of T cell responses to AZD1222 COVID-19 vaccine. Using immunoSEQ multiplex PCR, the repertoire was profiled, and TCRdb retains in-frame clones only, with some absent. The sample contains some 130,000 clones, over 65% of which appear only once. The sample here was peripheral blood, taken on day 0 of AZD1222 vaccination. The receptor source for this set is an adult in good health.

The rearrangement joins TRBV2 to TRBJ2-5, with 8 positions matching TRBD1. This CDR3 has 14 amino acids. J gave up 5 bases and V 4 bases, and 6 bases lay outside the gene matches. Looked up from germline, CDR1 is SNHLY and CDR2 is FYNNEI. The CDR3 coding sequence is TGTGCCAGCAGTGCGGACAGGGTAGGGGAGACCCAGTACTTC. Translated, it gives CASSADRVGETQYF.

The chain couples TRBV9 to TRBJ2-7; tentatively, D is TRBD2 (5 bases). CDR1 and CDR2 (germline): SGDLS, YYNGEE. The CDR3 extends over 14 amino acids. V was trimmed by 0 bases and J by 5 bases, leaving 12 bases between them. CDR3 coding DNA: TGTGCCAGCAGCGTAGGCGAAGGGCGGGACGAGCAGTACTTC. It is translated as CASSVGEGRDEQYF.

The genes are TRBV6-1 and TRBJ1-3; D ambiguous. V was pared by 1 base and J by 0 bases, with 13 bases between. CDR3 length: 17 residues. The germline V gene encodes CDR1 MNHNS and CDR2 SASEGT. This CDR3 is CASSEDGGISSGNTIYF. In DNA, the CDR3 is TGTGCCAGCAGTGAAGATGGCGGTATCAGCTCTGGAAACACCATATATTTT.

The chain combines TRBV2 with TRBJ1-2, with a weak D call TRBD1 (6 bases). Per the germline V gene, CDR1 is SNHLY and CDR2 is FYNNEI. The length of the CDR3 is 13 residues. V lost 4 bases to trimming and J lost 4 bases, with 10 bases between them. The CDR3 loop reads CASSGQVVYGYTF. The CDR3 DNA reads as TGTGCCAGCAGTGGACAGGTAGTCTATGGCTACACCTTC. Together with reference TRBV2 and TRBJ1-2, the CDR3 gives the full variable domain: EPEVTQTPSHQVTQMGQEVILRCVPISNHLYFYWYRQILGQKVEFLVSFYNNEISEKSEIFDDQFSVERPDGSNFTLKIRSTKLEDSAMYFCASSGQVVYGYTFGSGTRLTVV.

This clone has a handful of counts. V is TRBV6-1 and J is TRBJ1-4; TRBD1 is a possible D gene (5 bases). The V and J ends lost 1 base and 4 bases respectively, with 13 bases between them. The CDR3 covers 16 residues. Germline CDR1 and CDR2: MNHNS and SASEGT. CDR3 protein: CASSEVGAEINEKLFF. The DNA for the CDR3 is TGTGCCAGCAGTGAAGTCGGGGCAGAAATTAATGAAAAACTGTTTTTT.

The chain uses TRBV30 and TRBJ1-6; D unclear. The CDR3 has 15 residues. The germline V and J ends were trimmed by 0 bases and 7 bases, with 13 bases remaining between them. Per the germline V gene, CDR1 is GTSNPN and CDR2 is SVGIG (reference sequence). The CDR3 DNA sequence: TGTGCCTGGAGTGTAGGAGGGTTGTCGAATTCACCCCTCCACTTT. Encoded protein: CAWSVGGLSNSPLHF.

CDR3 protein: CASKSQGSTNEKLFF. Here the CDR3 DNA reads TGTGCCAGCAAGTCACAGGGGTCAACTAATGAAAAACTGTTTTTT. J is TRBJ1-4 and V is TRBV28, with 7 bases identical to TRBD1. V lost 7 bases, J lost 0 bases, and 5 bases stayed unmatched. The V gene's germline CDR1 is MDHEN and CDR2 SYDVKM. The CDR3 covers 15 residues.

The genes are TRBV7-2 and TRBJ1-3; D call uncertain. The germline CDR1 and CDR2 sequences are SGHTA and FQGNSA. The CDR3 is made up of 15 amino acids. With 5 bases removed from V and 2 bases from J, the gap between germline ends came to 13 bases. This CDR3 reads CASSTQILTGNTIYF. In DNA form, the CDR3 reads TGTGCCAGCAGCACCCAGATCCTGACTGGAAACACCATATATTTT.